This T cell receptor beta chain came from a study of blood T cell repertoires in COVID-19. After removal of 2 bases from V and 6 bases from J, the junction contained 6 bases not matched to a gene. The CDR3 is 15 amino acids. Germline V lookup: CDR1 SGHDT, CDR2 YYEEEE. Enrollees, about 18 to 89 years old, lived in about two dozen US areas. Per the original methods: Cell counts per sample came from amplifying reference gene primers. Repertoires were generated with immunoSEQ multiplex PCR, while TCRdb's copy carries only in-frame clones and drops some. V, J and clone size were drawn from that table, and D and trimming were deduced from the DNA. This table has 150,000 to 250,000 clones, about nine tenths appearing once.

Input material: PBMCs or T cells enriched from blood (not recorded which). The rearrangement links TRBV5-6 to TRBJ2-2; 8 nucleotides line up with TRBD1. This receptor was identified in a woman between 25 and 40 years old who had recovered from COVID-19. For the CDR3, the DNA is TGTGCCAGCAGCTTTGGTCAGGGGGCGGCCGGGGAGCTGTTTTTT. Translated: CASSFGQGAAGELFF.